These 5 T cell receptor beta chains originate from one sample sequenced in a study of blood T cell repertoires in COVID-19. Some clones are missing from TCRdb's copy, which holds only in-frame ones; the method was immunoSEQ multiplex PCR. Among about 190,000 clones listed, about 87% were seen once. Material for sequencing was peripheral blood. The receptor set was obtained from a woman aged 18-35 years who had recovered from COVID-19.

The chain has TRBV7-2 and TRBJ2-3, with 13 bases fitting TRBD2. Germline lookup yields CDR1 SGHTA and CDR2 FQGNSA. With V trimmed by 0 bases and J by 2 bases, 5 bases remained unmatched. This CDR3 comprises 18 residues. CDR3 bases: TGTGCCAGCAGCTTAGCGGTACTAGCGGGGGGGCCCACAGATACGCAGTATTTT. Protein sequence: CASSLAVLAGGPTDTQYF.

This chain joins TRBV5-1 and TRBJ2-2; D is perhaps TRBD2 (6 bases). This CDR3 contains 14 residues. V lost 4 bases and J lost 7, with 14 bases in between. Germline values: CDR1 SGHRS, CDR2 YFSETQ. CDR3 loop: CASSGRGSGGELFF. In nucleotides, the CDR3 is TGCGCCAGCAGCGGCCGGGGGAGTGGCGGGGAGCTGTTTTTT.

The rearrangement uses TRBV5-8 and TRBJ2-3; TRBD1 is a possible D gene (6 bases). V was pared by 2 bases and J by 2 bases, with 15 bases between. Germline CDR1 SGHTS, CDR2 YDEGEE. This CDR3 has 16 residues. The CDR3, as DNA: TGTGCCAGCAGCTTCGGGACACTTTTGCTCACAGATACGCAGTATTTT. Translating it yields CASSFGTLLLTDTQYF.

V gene TRBV11-2 combines with J gene TRBJ1-1, with D possibly TRBD1 on 5 matching bases. The V end lost 1 base, the J end lost 6 bases, and 12 bases lay between the germline ends. Germline CDR1 and CDR2: SGHAT and FQNNGV. The CDR3 is 14 amino acids. DNA of the CDR3: TGTGCCAGCAGCTTAGGGCAGGGTAGAGCTGAAGCTTTCTTT. This encodes CASSLGQGRAEAFF.

The chain combines TRBV7-2 with TRBJ2-1; TRBD2 matches 9 bases. V lost 4 bases to trimming and J lost 2 bases; unmatched junction nucleotides: 6. Germline V gives CDR1 SGHTA, CDR2 FQGNSA. The CDR3 is made up of 16 amino acids. In DNA form, the CDR3 reads TGTGCCAGCAGCTCCTTGGGGACTAGCCCCTACAATGAGCAGTTCTTC. Translation gives CASSSLGTSPYNEQFF.